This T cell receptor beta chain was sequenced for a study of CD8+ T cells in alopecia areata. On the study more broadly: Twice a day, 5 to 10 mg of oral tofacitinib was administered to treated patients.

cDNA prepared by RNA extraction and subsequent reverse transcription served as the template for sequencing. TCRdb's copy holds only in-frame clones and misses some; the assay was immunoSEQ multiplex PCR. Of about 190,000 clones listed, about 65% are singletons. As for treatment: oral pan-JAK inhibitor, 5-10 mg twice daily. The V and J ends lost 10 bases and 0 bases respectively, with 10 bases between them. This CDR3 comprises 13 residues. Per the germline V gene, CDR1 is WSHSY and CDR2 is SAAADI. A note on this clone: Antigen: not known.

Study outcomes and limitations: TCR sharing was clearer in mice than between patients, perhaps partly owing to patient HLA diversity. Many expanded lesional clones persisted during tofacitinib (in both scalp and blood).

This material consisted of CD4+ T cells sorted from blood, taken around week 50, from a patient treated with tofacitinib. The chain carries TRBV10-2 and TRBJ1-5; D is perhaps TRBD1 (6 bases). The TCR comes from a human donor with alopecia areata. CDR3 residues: CATRTDSNQPQHF. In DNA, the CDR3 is TGCGCCACCCGGACAGATAGCAATCAGCCCCAGCATTTT.